The rows below give T cell receptor beta chains drawn from one sample of a study of molecular identifiers for immune sequencing clone quantification. TCRdb reanalysed the PCR reads using MiXCR and keeps one entry per CDR3 protein. This sample has approximately 680,000 distinct CDR3 sequences; 25% occur once, and the top ten carry 0.78%. Material for sequencing was naive CD8+ T cells from blood, with Jurkat cell RNA spiked in. The receptors come from a human donor in good health. Some libraries in this study had Jurkat cell RNA spiked in. The CDR3 runs from the conserved cysteine through the conserved F or W.

CASSLGVGTKDEQFF,TRBV5-3
CSAGAYGTMNTEAFF,TRBV20-1
CASSQDRGVRTNEKLFF,TRBV4-3
CSARGVGGGAPDTQYF,TRBV20-1
CSVDSQAHYGYTF,TRBV29-1
CASKEGATEAFF,TRBV27
CASSETQNTGELFF,TRBV7-9
CAPPPGQPGVSLPQHF,TRBV6-4
CASSMSGANNQPQHF,TRBV19
CASSFRNTGELFF,TRBV13
CASSLVTLGTGWTEAFF,TRBV7-2
CAWSEGVYEQYF,TRBV30
CASSLSGTGVYNEQFF,TRBV7-9
CASSDTGYYEQYF,TRBV7-9
CASSPAETPTNEKLCF,TRBV4-1
CASSRDTGPMYPQHF,TRBV18
CASSLERTKRDTQYF,TRBV5-6
CASSDWAGGLADTQYF,TRBV6-1
CASSQELAGTSYEQYF,TRBV4-3
CASSSGAGGSLNTQYF,TRBV6-6
CASSQTGEGPQHF,TRBV4-3
CASSWDGNTEAFF,TRBV28
CASSLAQWSAGGTYAQYF,TRBV5-3
CASSLMASEGPDTQYF,TRBV6-2/TRBV6-3
CASSLVVNTRQAGELFF,TRBV7-9
CAWSGGRGHERYF,TRBV30
CSARGQHGYEQYF,TRBV20-1
CSARDGLAGSNEQFF,TRBV20-1
CSASWVSRGTYNEQFF,TRBV20-1
CASTDRRPTNYGYTF,TRBV2
CASRPDRNEQFF,TRBV6-6
CASSSGSWMGQGTYEQYF,TRBV7-8
CASSQRRGRRSSYNEQFF,TRBV23-1
CASSTAGGSGANVLTF,TRBV19
CAIGTGDFAQYF,TRBV10-3
CASSLSSGREAYEQYF,TRBV11-2
CASSLGQELTEAFF,TRBV7-9
CASSLFPFPGAGMNTEAFF,TRBV27
CASLLGVAYEQYF,TRBV6-1